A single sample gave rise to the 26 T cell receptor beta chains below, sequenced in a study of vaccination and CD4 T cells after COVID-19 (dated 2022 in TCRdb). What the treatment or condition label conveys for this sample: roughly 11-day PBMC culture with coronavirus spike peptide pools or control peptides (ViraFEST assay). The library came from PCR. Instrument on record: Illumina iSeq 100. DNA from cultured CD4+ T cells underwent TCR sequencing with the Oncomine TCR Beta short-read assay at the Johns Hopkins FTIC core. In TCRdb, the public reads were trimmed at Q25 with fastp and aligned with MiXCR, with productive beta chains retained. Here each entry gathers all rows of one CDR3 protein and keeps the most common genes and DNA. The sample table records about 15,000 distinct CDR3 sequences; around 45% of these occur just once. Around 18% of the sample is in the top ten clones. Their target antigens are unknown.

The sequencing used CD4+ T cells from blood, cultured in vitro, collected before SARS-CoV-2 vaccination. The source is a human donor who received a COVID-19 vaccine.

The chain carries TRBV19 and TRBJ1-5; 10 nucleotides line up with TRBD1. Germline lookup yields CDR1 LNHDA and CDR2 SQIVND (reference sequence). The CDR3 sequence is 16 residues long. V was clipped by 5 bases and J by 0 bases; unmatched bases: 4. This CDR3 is CASSATGGFSNQPQHF. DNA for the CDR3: TGTGCCAGTAGTGCGACAGGGGGCTTTAGCAATCAGCCCCAGCATTTT. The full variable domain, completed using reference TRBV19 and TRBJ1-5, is DGGITQSPKYLFRKEGQNVTLSCEQNLNHDAMYWYRQDPGQGLRLIYYSQIVNDFQKGDIAEGYSVSREKKESFPLTVTSAQKNPTAFYLCASSATGGFSNQPQHFGDGTRLSIL.

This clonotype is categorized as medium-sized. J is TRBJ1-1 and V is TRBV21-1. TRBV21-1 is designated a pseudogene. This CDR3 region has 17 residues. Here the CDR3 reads CASSKKGLGRGGNEAFF. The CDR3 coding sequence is TGTGCCAGCAGCAAAAAGGGCCTAGGGCGTGGGGGGAATGAAGCTTTCTTT.

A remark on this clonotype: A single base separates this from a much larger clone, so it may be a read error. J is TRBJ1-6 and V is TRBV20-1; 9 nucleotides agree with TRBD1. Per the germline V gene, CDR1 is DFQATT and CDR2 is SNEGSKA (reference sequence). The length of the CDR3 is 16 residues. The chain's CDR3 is CSPRSGTGTYNSPLHF. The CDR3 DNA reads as TGCAGTCCTAGATCCGGGACAGGGACCTATAATTCACCCCTCCACTTT.

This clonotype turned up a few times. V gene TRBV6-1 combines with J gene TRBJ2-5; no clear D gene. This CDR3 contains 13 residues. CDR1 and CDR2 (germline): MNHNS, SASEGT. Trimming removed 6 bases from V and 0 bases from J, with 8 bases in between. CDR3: CASRWLYQETQYF. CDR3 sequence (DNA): TGTGCCAGCAGGTGGTTATACCAAGAGACCCAGTACTTC.

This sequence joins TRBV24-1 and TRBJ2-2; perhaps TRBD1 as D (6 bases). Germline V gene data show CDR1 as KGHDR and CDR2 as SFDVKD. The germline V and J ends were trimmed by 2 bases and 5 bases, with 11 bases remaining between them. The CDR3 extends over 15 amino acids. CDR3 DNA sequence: TGTGCCACCAGTGATTGGTTGAGGGGGACCGGGGAGCTGTTTTTT. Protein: CATSDWLRGTGELFF.

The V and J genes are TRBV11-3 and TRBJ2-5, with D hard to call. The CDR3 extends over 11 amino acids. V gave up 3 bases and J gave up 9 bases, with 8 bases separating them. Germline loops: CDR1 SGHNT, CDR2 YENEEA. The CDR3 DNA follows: TGTGCCAGCAGCTTCGGCCGGGCCCAGTACTTC. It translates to CASSFGRAQYF.

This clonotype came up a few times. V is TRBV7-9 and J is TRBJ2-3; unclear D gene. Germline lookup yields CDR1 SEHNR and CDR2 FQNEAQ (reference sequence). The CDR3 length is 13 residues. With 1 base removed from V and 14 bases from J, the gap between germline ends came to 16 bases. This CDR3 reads CASSLGPGDIGYF. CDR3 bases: TGTGCCAGCAGCTTAGGCCCGGGTGACATTGGGTATTTT. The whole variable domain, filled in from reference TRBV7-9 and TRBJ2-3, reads DTGVSQNPRHKITKRGQNVTFRCDPISEHNRLYWYRQTLGQGPEFLTYFQNEAQLEKSRLLSDRFSAERPKGSFSTLEIQRTEQGDSAMYLCASSLGPGDIGYFGPGTRLTVL.

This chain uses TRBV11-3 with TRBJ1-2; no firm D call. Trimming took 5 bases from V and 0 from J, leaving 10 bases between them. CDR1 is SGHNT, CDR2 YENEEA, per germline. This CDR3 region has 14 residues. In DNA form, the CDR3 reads TGTGCCAGCAGCCCAGGTAGCTCTAACTATGGCTACACCTTC. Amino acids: CASSPGSSNYGYTF.

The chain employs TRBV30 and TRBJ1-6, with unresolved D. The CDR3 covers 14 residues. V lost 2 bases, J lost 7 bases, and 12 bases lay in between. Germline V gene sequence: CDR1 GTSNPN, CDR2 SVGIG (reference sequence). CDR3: CAWSRGGVNSPLHF. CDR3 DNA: TGTGCCTGGAGTCGTGGCGGGGTGAATTCACCCCTCCACTTT.

In DNA form, the CDR3 reads TGTGCCATCAGGGACCTTAGCACAGATACGCAGTATTTT. Protein: CAIRDLSTDTQYF. This sequence joins TRBV10-3 and TRBJ2-3, with no clear D. Germline-derived CDR1 and CDR2 are ENHRY and SYGVKD. Trimming cost V 6 bases and J 0 bases, with 7 bases left between them. The CDR3 consists of 13 residues.

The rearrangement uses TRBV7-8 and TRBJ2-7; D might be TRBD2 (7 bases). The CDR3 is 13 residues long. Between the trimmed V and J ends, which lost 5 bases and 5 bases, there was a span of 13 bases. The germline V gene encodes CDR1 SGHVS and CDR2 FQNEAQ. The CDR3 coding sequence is TGTGCCAGCAGCGGGGGGGCCGGTAACGAGCAGTACTTC. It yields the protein CASSGGAGNEQYF. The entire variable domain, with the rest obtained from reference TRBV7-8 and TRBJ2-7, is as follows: GAGVSQSPRYKVAKRGQDVALRCDPISGHVSLFWYQQALGQGPEFLTYFQNEAQLDKSGLPSDRFFAERPEGSVSTLKIQRTQQEDSAVYLCASSGGAGNEQYFGPGTRLTVT.

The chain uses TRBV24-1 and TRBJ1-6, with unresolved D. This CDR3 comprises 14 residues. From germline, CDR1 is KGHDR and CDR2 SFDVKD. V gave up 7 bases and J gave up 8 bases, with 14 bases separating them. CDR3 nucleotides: TGTGCCACCAGCGAGGATCGTTGGGATTCACCCCTCCACTTT. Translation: CATSEDRWDSPLHF.

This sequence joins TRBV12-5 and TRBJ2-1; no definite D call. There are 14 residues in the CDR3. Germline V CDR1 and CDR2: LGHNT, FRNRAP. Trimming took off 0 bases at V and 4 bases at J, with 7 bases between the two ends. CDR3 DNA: TGTGCTAGTGGTTTGGTCCCAGAATACAATGAGCAGTTCTTC. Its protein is CASGLVPEYNEQFF.

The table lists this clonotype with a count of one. The DNA of the CDR3 is TGTGCCAGCAGCGGAGGGACTGCTTTTAACACTGAAGCTTTCTTT. It codes for CASSGGTAFNTEAFF. The V call is TRBV9, the J call TRBJ1-1, with D possibly TRBD1 on 5 matching bases. Germline CDR1 is SGDLS and CDR2 is YYNGEE. With 3 bases removed from V and 2 bases from J, the gap between germline ends came to 14 bases. The CDR3 covers 15 residues. Full variable domain (rest looked up from reference TRBV9 and TRBJ1-1): DSGVTQTPKHLITATGQRVTLRCSPRSGDLSVYWYQQSLDQGLQFLIQYYNGEERAKGNILERFSAQQFPDLHSELNLSSLELGDSALYFCASSGGTAFNTEAFFGQGTRLTVV.

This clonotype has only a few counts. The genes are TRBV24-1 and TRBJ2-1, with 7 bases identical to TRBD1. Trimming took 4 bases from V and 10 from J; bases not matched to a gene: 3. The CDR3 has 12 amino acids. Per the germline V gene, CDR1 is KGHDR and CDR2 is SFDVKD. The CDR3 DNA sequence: TGTGCCACCAGTGACTACAGGGGCGAGCAGTTCTTC. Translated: CATSDYRGEQFF.

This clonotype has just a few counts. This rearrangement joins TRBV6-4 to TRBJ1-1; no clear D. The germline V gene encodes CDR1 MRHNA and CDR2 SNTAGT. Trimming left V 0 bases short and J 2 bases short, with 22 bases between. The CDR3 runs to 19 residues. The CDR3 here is CASSDSLRGPRSPNTEAFF. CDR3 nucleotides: TGTGCCAGCAGTGACTCCCTTCGTGGACCGAGATCACCAAACACTGAAGCTTTCTTT.

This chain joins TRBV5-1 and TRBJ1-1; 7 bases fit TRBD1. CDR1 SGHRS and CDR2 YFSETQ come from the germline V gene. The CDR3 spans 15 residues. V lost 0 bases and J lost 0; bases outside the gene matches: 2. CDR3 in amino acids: CASSLDGQVNTEAFF. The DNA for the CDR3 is TGCGCCAGCAGCTTGGATGGACAGGTGAACACTGAAGCTTTCTTT. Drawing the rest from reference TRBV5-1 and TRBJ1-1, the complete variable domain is KAGVTQTPRYLIKTRGQQVTLSCSPISGHRSVSWYQQTPGQGLQFLFEYFSETQRNKGNFPGRFSGRQFSNSRSEMNVSTLELGDSALYLCASSLDGQVNTEAFFGQGTRLTVV.

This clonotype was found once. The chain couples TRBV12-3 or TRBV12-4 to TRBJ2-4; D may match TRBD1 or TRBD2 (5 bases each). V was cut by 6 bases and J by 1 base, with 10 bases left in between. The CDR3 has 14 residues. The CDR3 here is CASREAGAKNIQYF. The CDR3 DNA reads TGTGCCAGCAGGGAGGCAGGGGCCAAAAACATTCAGTACTTC.

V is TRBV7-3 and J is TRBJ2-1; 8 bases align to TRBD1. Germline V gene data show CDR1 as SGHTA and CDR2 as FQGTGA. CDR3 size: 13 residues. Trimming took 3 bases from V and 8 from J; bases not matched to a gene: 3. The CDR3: CASSFGQGDEQFF. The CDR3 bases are TGTGCCAGCAGCTTCGGACAGGGTGATGAGCAGTTCTTC. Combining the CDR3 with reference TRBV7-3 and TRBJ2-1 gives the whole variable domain GAGVSQTPSNKVTEKGKYVELRCDPISGHTALYWYRQSLGQGPEFLIYFQGTGAADDSGLPNDRFFAVRPEGSVSTLKIQRTERGDSAVYLCASSFGQGDEQFFGPGTRLTVL.

The DNA for the CDR3 is TGTGCCAGCAGTGAAGCGACGGGACTTAACTATGGCTACACCTTC. This translates into CASSEATGLNYGYTF. The chain has TRBV2 and TRBJ1-2, with D tentatively TRBD1 (5 bases). V was pared by 0 bases and J by 1 base, with 9 bases between. The CDR3 sequence is 15 residues long. CDR1 is SNHLY and CDR2 is FYNNEI in the germline V gene. Looking up the rest from reference TRBV2 and TRBJ1-2 gives the full variable domain: EPEVTQTPSHQVTQMGQEVILRCVPISNHLYFYWYRQILGQKVEFLVSFYNNEISEKSEIFDDQFSVERPDGSNFTLKIRSTKLEDSAMYFCASSEATGLNYGYTFGSGTRLTVV.

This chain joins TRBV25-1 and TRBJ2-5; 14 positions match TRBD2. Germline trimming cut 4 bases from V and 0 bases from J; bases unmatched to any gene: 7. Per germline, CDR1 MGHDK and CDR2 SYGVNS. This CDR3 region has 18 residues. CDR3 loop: CASSGGLAGDRYQETQYF. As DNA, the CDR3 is TGTGCCAGCAGTGGGGGACTAGCGGGGGATCGGTACCAAGAGACCCAGTACTTC.

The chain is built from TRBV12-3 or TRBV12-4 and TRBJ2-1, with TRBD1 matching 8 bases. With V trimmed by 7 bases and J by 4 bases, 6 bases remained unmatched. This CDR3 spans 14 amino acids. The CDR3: CASIPDRAYNEQFF. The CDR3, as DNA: TGTGCCAGCATTCCGGACAGGGCTTACAATGAGCAGTTCTTC.

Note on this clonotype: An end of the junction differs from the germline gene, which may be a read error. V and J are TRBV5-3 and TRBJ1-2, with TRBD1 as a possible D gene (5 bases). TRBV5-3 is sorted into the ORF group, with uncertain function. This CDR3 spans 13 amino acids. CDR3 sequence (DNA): TGTGCCAGCAGCTTGGTAGGGGTGAATGGCTACACCTTC. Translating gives CASSLVGVNGYTF.

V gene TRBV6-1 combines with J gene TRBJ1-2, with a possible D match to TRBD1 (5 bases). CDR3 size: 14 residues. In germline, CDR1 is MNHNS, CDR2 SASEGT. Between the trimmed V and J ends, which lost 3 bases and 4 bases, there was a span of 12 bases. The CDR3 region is CASSDLRGGYGYTF. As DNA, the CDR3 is TGTGCCAGCAGTGATCTCCGGGGGGGCTATGGCTACACCTTC.

Written as DNA, the CDR3 is TGTGCCAGCAGTCATGACAGTACCACCGGGGAGCTGTTTTTT. Translation gives CASSHDSTTGELFF. The gene calls are TRBV7-9 and TRBJ2-2; D might be TRBD1 (5 bases). Trimming cost V 6 bases and J 4 bases, with 12 bases left between them. The CDR3 totals 14 residues. The germline gives CDR1 SEHNR, CDR2 FQNEAQ (reference sequence).

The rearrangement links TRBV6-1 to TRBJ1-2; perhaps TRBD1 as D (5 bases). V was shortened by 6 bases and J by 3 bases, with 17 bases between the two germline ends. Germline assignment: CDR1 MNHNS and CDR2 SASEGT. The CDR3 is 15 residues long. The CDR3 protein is CASRSTGPLYYGYTF. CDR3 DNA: TGTGCCAGCAGAAGCACAGGACCCCTTTACTATGGCTACACCTTC.